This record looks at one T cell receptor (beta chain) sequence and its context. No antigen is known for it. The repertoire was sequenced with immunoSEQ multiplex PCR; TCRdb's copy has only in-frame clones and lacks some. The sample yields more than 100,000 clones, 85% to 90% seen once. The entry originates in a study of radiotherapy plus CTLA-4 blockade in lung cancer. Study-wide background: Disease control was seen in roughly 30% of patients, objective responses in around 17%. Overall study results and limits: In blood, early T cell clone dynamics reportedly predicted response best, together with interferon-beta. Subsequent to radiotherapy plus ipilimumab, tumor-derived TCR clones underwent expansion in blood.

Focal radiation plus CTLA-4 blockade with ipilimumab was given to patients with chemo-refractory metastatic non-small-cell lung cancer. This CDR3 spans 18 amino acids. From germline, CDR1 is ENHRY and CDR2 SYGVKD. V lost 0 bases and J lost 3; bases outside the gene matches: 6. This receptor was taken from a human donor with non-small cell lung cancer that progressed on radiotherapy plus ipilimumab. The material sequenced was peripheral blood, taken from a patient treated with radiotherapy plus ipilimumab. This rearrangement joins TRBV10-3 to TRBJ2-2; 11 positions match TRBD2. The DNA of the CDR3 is TGTGCCATCAGTGAGTCTAGCGGGAGGGCGGCGGACACCGGGGAGCTGTTTTTT. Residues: CAISESSGRAADTGELFF.